This T cell receptor (beta chain) was recorded in a study of CD8 T cells in Susac syndrome. Points on this clonotype: The antigen is undetermined.

cDNA came from approximately 0.5 to 1 ug RNA primed by random hexamers. Across 54 Vbeta and 13 Jbeta, immunoSEQ multiplex PCR amplified TCR beta CDR3. MiXCR, run by TCRdb on the immunoSEQ multiplex PCR reads, gives a single entry per CDR3 protein. The table records approximately 130,000 distinct CDR3 sequences, more than 75% of them present only once. The T cells that were sequenced for TCR beta were CD8+ and CD4+ cells from blood. The CDR3 contains 14 residues. The germline CDR1 and CDR2 sequences are LNHDA and SQIVND (reference sequence). V shed 6 bases, J shed 6 bases, and the junction held 7 bases outside the gene matches. Whole-study findings and limits: As the study acknowledged, the number of individuals who were part of its TCR sequencing and HLA analysis was relatively small.

The TCR was taken from a human donor with multiple sclerosis. The chain is built from TRBV19 and TRBJ2-2; 7 bases are shared with TRBD2. Sequencing used CD8+ T cells from PBMCs. The CDR3 DNA follows: TGTGCCAGTAGAGATGCGGGAGTCCCCGGGGAGCTGTTTTTT. It is translated as CASRDAGVPGELFF.